This is a list of T cell receptor beta chains from one sample in a study of Tregs in tolerant kidney transplant recipients. Produced via immunoSEQ multiplex PCR; TCRdb's table is partial and in-frame only. The data show under 80,000 clones, 80% to 90% seen once. The source material was Tregs from blood, sampled before the transplant. These receptors were obtained from a human donor who received a combined kidney and bone marrow transplant. The CDR3 runs from the conserved cysteine through the conserved F or W. D genes are given only for firm matches. Size is omitted from some rows. Given values are once, few, many or a class for expanded clones.

j_gene: TRBJ2-1
d_gene: NA
abundance: NA
v_gene: TRBV28
CDR3aa: CASSFGRFRYEQFF
CDR3nt: TGTGCCAGCAGTTTTGGGAGGTTCAGGTATGAGCAGTTCTTC

j_gene: TRBJ2-3
d_gene: NA
abundance: NA
v_gene: TRBV6-5
CDR3aa: CASSYSGYRADTQYF
CDR3nt: TGTGCCAGCAGTTACTCCGGTTACAGGGCAGATACGCAGTATTTT

j_gene: TRBJ1-4
d_gene: NA
abundance: NA
v_gene: TRBV5-1
CDR3aa: CASSLLIGLGRGNEKLFF
CDR3nt: TGCGCCAGCAGCTTGCTTATTGGGCTGGGCCGCGGAAATGAAAAACTGTTTTTT

j_gene: TRBJ1-3
d_gene: TRBD1
abundance: NA
v_gene: TRBV7-2
CDR3aa: CASRPTGGSGNTIYF
CDR3nt: TGTGCCAGCAGACCTACAGGGGGTTCTGGAAACACCATATATTTT

j_gene: TRBJ1-2
d_gene: NA
abundance: NA
v_gene: TRBV27
CDR3aa: CASSLGSGPGVYGYTF
CDR3nt: TGTGCCAGCAGTTTGGGATCGGGGCCAGGCGTCTATGGCTACACCTTC

j_gene: TRBJ2-1
d_gene: NA
abundance: NA
v_gene: TRBV10-3
CDR3aa: CAIKRDAEGEQFF
CDR3nt: TGTGCCATCAAACGGGACGCCGAGGGTGAGCAGTTCTTC

j_gene: TRBJ2-7
d_gene: TRBD1
abundance: NA
v_gene: TRBV28
CDR3aa: CASRLGGTGGGWEQYF
CDR3nt: TGTGCCAGCCGCCTGGGGGGGACAGGGGGCGGTTGGGAGCAGTACTTC

j_gene: TRBJ2-3
d_gene: TRBD2
abundance: NA
v_gene: TRBV5-1
CDR3aa: CASSFSGGDTQYF
CDR3nt: TGCGCCAGCAGCTTTAGCGGGGGAGATACGCAGTATTTT

j_gene: TRBJ2-1
d_gene: NA
abundance: NA
v_gene: TRBV6-1
CDR3aa: CASRATGTTYNEQFF
CDR3nt: TGTGCCAGCAGAGCTACCGGGACCACCTACAATGAGCAGTTCTTC

j_gene: TRBJ2-7
d_gene: TRBD2
abundance: NA
v_gene: TRBV5-4
CDR3aa: CASSTGLATYEQYF
CDR3nt: TGTGCCAGCAGCACTGGACTAGCGACCTACGAGCAGTACTTC

j_gene: TRBJ1-4
d_gene: TRBD1
abundance: NA
v_gene: TRBV2
CDR3aa: CASSRTKQGAREKLFF
CDR3nt: TGTGCCAGCAGCCGTACGAAACAGGGGGCGAGAGAAAAACTGTTTTTT

j_gene: TRBJ2-3
d_gene: TRBD1
abundance: NA
v_gene: TRBV28
CDR3aa: CASSPNSRRGTGLADTQYF
CDR3nt: TGTGCCAGCAGTCCGAATTCCCGCCGCGGGACAGGGTTGGCCGATACGCAGTATTTT

j_gene: TRBJ2-1
d_gene: TRBD2
abundance: few
v_gene: TRBV7-9
CDR3aa: CASSLMGLGEQFF
CDR3nt: TGTGCCAGCAGCTTAATGGGACTAGGGGAGCAGTTCTTC

j_gene: TRBJ2-7
d_gene: NA
abundance: NA
v_gene: TRBV5-4
CDR3aa: CASSLDLGAVKLSYEQYF
CDR3nt: TGTGCCAGCAGCTTGGACCTAGGTGCCGTTAAACTCTCCTACGAGCAGTACTTC

j_gene: TRBJ2-2
d_gene: TRBD2
abundance: few
v_gene: TRBV5-1
CDR3aa: CASSSSGGAPGELFF
CDR3nt: TGCGCCAGCAGCTCAAGCGGGGGGGCCCCCGGGGAGCTGTTTTTT